Below are 13 T cell receptor beta chains sequenced from a single sample in a study of CD8+ T cells in alopecia areata. Extracted from the samples, RNA was reverse transcribed into cDNA to serve as the sequencing template. Using immunoSEQ multiplex PCR, the repertoire was profiled, and TCRdb retains in-frame clones only, with some absent. Among approximately 300,000 clones listed, 58% were seen once. As for treatment: oral pan-JAK inhibitor, 5-10 mg twice daily. Sequences were derived from CD4+ T cells sorted from blood, sampled at week 24, from a patient treated with tofacitinib. The receptors derive from a human donor with alopecia areata.

This clone was observed a few times. V and J are TRBV28 and TRBJ1-1, with 8 bases identical to TRBD1. The CDR3 is 14 residues long. The germline gives CDR1 MDHEN, CDR2 SYDVKM. V lost 6 bases and J lost 0; bases outside the gene matches: 3. DNA of the CDR3: TGTGCCAGCAGCAGGGACAGGATGAACACTGAAGCTTTCTTT. Its protein is CASSRDRMNTEAFF. Full variable domain (rest looked up from reference TRBV28 and TRBJ1-1): DVKVTQSSRYLVKRTGEKVFLECVQDMDHENMFWYRQDPGLGLRLIYFSYDVKMKEKGDIPEGYSVSREKKERFSLILESASTNQTSMYLCASSRDRMNTEAFFGQGTRLTVV.

This chain links TRBV5-1 with TRBJ2-1; either TRBD1 or TRBD2 may supply D (5 bases each). Trimming removed 2 bases at V and 6 bases at J, with 12 bases between. The CDR3 is made up of 14 amino acids. The germline V gene encodes CDR1 SGHRS and CDR2 YFSETQ. In DNA form, the CDR3 reads TGCGCCAGCAGCTTCGGGGACCTGACCAATGAGCAGTTCTTC. It is translated as CASSFGDLTNEQFF.

The CDR3 nucleotides are TGTGCCAGCAGCTTGAGGCCCCATGGCTACACCTTC. This gives the protein CASSLRPHGYTF. The chain joins TRBV5-6 to TRBJ1-2; no definite D call. Germline CDR1 SGHDT, CDR2 YYEEEE. CDR3 length: 12 residues. V was pared by 1 base and J by 6 bases, with 7 bases between. Combining the CDR3 with reference TRBV5-6 and TRBJ1-2 gives the whole variable domain DAGVTQSPTHLIKTRGQQVTLRCSPKSGHDTVSWYQQALGQGPQFIFQYYEEEERQRGNFPDRFSGHQFPNYSSELNVNALLLGDSALYLCASSLRPHGYTFGSGTRLTVV.

This chain's CDR3 is CSAGLSYEQYF. The CDR3 DNA is TGCAGTGCTGGGCTCTCCTACGAGCAGTACTTC. The chain employs TRBV20-1 and TRBJ2-7; D is undetermined. Looked up from germline, CDR1 is DFQATT and CDR2 is SNEGSKA (reference sequence). The V end was cut by 5 bases, the J end by 0 bases, with 5 bases between. The CDR3 loop spans 11 amino acids.

V and J are TRBV10-3 and TRBJ2-5; D is undetermined. Per the germline V gene, CDR1 is ENHRY and CDR2 is SYGVKD. Trimming took off 11 bases at V and 0 bases at J, with 7 bases between the two ends. The CDR3 runs 11 residues. Here the CDR3 reads CAVQNQETQYF. For the CDR3, the DNA is TGTGCCGTTCAGAACCAAGAGACCCAGTACTTC.

The chain uses TRBV7-2 and TRBJ2-5; D may be TRBD1 or TRBD2 (6 bases each). Trimming cost V 6 bases and J 5 bases, with 22 bases left between them. The V gene's germline CDR1 is SGHTA and CDR2 FQGNSA. The CDR3 is made up of 16 amino acids. The CDR3 bases are TGTGCCAGCAGGCGCCCCGGGGGCCGATATTCGGAGACCCAGTACTTC. Its protein is CASRRPGGRYSETQYF.

The V gene is TRBV6-1, the J gene TRBJ1-4; D gene ambiguous. The length of the CDR3 is 12 residues. Trimming left V 4 bases short and J 7 bases short, with 7 bases between. Germline V gives CDR1 MNHNS, CDR2 SASEGT. The CDR3 loop is CASSVNLEKLFF. CDR3 nucleotide sequence: TGTGCCAGCAGTGTAAATCTTGAAAAACTGTTTTTT.

The table lists this clone with a few counts. This rearrangement joins TRBV15 to TRBJ2-5; D is possibly TRBD2 (7 bases). Germline CDR1 reads LNHNV; CDR2 reads YYDKDF (reference sequence). This CDR3 has 15 amino acids. Trimming stripped 3 bases from V and 4 bases from J, with 15 bases between. CDR3 sequence reads: CATSRGGASGETQYF. CDR3 in DNA: TGTGCCACCAGCAGGGGGGGGGCAAGTGGAGAGACCCAGTACTTC.

The chain has TRBV29-1 and TRBJ2-7; the match to TRBD1 covers 12 bases. The trim removed 3 bases at V and 5 bases at J, leaving 2 bases unmatched. This CDR3 comprises 13 residues. Looked up from germline, CDR1 is SQVTM and CDR2 is ANQGSEA. The CDR3 nucleotides are TGCAGCGTTGATGGGACAGGGGGCGACGAGCAGTACTTC. As protein: CSVDGTGGDEQYF.

This clone was observed a handful of times. The chain combines TRBV5-1 with TRBJ2-1, with no clear D. The CDR3 runs to 14 residues. Trimming left V 0 bases short and J 6 bases short, with 10 bases between. Looked up from germline, CDR1 is SGHRS and CDR2 is YFSETQ. Here the CDR3 reads CASSLEGQLNEQFF. CDR3 nucleotide sequence: TGCGCCAGCAGCTTGGAAGGTCAGCTCAATGAGCAGTTCTTC.

CDR3 loop: CASSGQIQETQYF. The CDR3 bases are TGTGCCAGCAGCGGACAGATCCAAGAGACCCAGTACTTC. The chain links TRBV5-4 to TRBJ2-5, with a weak D call TRBD1 (6 bases). Trimming removed 4 bases from V and 1 base from J, with 8 bases in between. The CDR3 runs to 13 residues. Germline values: CDR1 SGHNT, CDR2 YYREEE (reference sequence). Together with reference TRBV5-4 and TRBJ2-5, the CDR3 gives the full variable domain: ETGVTQSPTHLIKTRGQQVTLRCSSQSGHNTVSWYQQALGQGPQFIFQYYREEENGRGNFPPRFSGLQFPNYSSELNVNALELDDSALYLCASSGQIQETQYFGPGTRLLVL.

The genes are TRBV2 and TRBJ1-1, with 7 nucleotides matching TRBD1. CDR1 and CDR2 from the germline V gene are SNHLY and FYNNEI. V was pared by 7 bases and J by 5 bases, with 13 bases of the junction left unmatched. The CDR3 contains 15 residues. CDR3: CASNPEQGFGTEAFF. For the CDR3, the DNA is TGTGCCAGCAACCCCGAACAGGGGTTTGGGACTGAAGCTTTCTTT.

The chain recombines TRBV7-3 with TRBJ2-3, with 8 bases lining up with TRBD2. The CDR3 totals 16 residues. V lost 5 bases and J lost 2; bases outside the gene matches: 9. Per germline, CDR1 SGHTA and CDR2 FQGTGA. CDR3: CASSLMGRGATDTQYF. DNA for the CDR3: TGTGCCAGCAGCCTCATGGGGCGGGGGGCCACAGATACGCAGTATTTT.